This T cell receptor (beta chain) was sequenced during a study of response to subunit inactivated influenza vaccine. One entry per CDR3 protein, called by TCRdb with MiXCR from the RT-PCR reads. The data show approximately 500,000 distinct CDR3 sequences, under 15% seen once. As regards this clonotype: Its antigen is currently unknown.

Study-wide findings and caveats: Authors proposed each seasonal influenza vaccination draws in few new T cells.

The CDR3 sequence is 12 residues long. Germline-derived CDR1 and CDR2 are WNHNN and SYGVQD (reference sequence). The V gene lost 6 bases and the J gene lost 3 bases, with 9 bases spanning the gap. The TCR was taken from a man aged 50 to 59 who received an inactivated influenza vaccine. This specimen was PBMCs from blood, taken 45 days after vaccination. The chain links TRBV10-1 to TRBJ2-7, with D unresolved. The CDR3 loop reads CASSSENYEQYF. The CDR3 DNA is TGCGCCAGCAGCTCAGAAAACTACGAGCAGTACTTC.